This T cell receptor (beta chain) is from a study of T cell clonality in common variable immunodeficiency. The method was immunoSEQ multiplex PCR; TCRdb's version includes in-frame clones alone and lacks a portion of them. The profile covers fewer than 20,000 clones, none occurring a single time. Findings and limits, study-wide: In common variable immunodeficiency, TCR beta chains reportedly carried fewer deletions and N-nucleotide insertions.

Concerning this clone: Its antigen is undetermined. The CDR3 goes on 3 residues after the read ends, and that part is filled in from the germline J gene.

This CDR3 is 17 amino acids long. CDR1 KGHSH and CDR2 LQKENI come from the germline V gene. V was shortened by 6 bases and J by 7 bases, with 24 bases between the two germline ends. This clonotype originated in a human donor with common variable immunodeficiency. Material for sequencing was peripheral blood mononuclear cells. J is TRBJ1-4 and V is TRBV18; D is unclear. The CDR3 here is CASSPASPRTLGEKLFF. The sequenced CDR3 bases are TGTGCCAGCTCCCCCGCGTCTCCAAGGACTTTAGGTGAAAAA.